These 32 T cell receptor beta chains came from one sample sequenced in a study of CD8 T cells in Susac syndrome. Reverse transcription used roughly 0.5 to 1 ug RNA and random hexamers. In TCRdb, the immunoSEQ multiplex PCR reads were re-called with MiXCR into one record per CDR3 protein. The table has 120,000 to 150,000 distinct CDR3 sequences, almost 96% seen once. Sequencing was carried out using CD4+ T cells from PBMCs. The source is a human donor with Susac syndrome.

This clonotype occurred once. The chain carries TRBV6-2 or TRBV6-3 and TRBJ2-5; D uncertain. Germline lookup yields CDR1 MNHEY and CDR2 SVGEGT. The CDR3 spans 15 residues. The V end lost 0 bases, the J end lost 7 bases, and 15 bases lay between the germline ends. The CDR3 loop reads CASSYSQDPLRTQYF. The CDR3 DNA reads TGTGCCAGCAGTTACTCTCAAGATCCTCTTCGGACCCAGTACTTC.

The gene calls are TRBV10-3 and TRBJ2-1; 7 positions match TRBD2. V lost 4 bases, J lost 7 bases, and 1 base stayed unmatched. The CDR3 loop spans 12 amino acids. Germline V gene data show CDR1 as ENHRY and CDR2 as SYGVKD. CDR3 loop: CAISGGSNEQFF. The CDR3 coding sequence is TGTGCCATCAGTGGCGGGAGTAATGAGCAGTTCTTC.

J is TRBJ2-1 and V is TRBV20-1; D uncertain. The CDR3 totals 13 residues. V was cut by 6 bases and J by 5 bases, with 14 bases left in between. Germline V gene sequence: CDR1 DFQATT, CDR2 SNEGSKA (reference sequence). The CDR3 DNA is TGCAGTGCCATGGATGGTGGAAACAATGAGCAGTTCTTC. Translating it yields CSAMDGGNNEQFF.

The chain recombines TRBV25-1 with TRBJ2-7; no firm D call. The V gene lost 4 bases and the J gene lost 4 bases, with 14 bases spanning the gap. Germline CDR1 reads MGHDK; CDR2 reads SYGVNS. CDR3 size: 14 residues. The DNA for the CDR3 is TGTGCCAGCAGTGTGCAGATGGATACATACGAGCAGTACTTC. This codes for CASSVQMDTYEQYF.

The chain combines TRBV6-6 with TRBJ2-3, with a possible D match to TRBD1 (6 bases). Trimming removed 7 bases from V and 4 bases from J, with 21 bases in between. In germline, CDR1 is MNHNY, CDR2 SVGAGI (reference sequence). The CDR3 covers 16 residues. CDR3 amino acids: CASNAGALKGADTQYF. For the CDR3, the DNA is TGTGCCAGCAATGCCGGCGCCCTCAAGGGGGCAGATACGCAGTATTTT.

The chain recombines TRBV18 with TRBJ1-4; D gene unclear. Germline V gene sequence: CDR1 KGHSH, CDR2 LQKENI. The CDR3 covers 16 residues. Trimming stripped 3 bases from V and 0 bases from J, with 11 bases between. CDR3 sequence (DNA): TGTGCCAGCTCACCGCTCTCGGGGTCAACTAATGAAAAACTGTTTTTT. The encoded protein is CASSPLSGSTNEKLFF.

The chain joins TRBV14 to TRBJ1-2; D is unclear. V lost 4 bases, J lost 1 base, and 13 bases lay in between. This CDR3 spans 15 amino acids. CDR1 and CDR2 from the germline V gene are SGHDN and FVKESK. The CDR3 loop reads CASSPRAGNNYGYTF. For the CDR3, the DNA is TGTGCCAGCAGCCCCCGTGCAGGAAATAACTATGGCTACACCTTC. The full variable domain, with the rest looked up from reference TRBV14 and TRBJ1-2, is EAGVTQFPSHSVIEKGQTVTLRCDPISGHDNLYWYRRVMGKEIKFLLHFVKESKQDESGMPNNRFLAERTGGTYSTLKVQPAELEDSGVYFCASSPRAGNNYGYTFGSGTRLTVV.

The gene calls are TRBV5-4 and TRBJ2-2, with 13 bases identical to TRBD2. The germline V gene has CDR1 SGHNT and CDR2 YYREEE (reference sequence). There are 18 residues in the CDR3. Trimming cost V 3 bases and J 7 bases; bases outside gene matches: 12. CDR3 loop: CASSSLTRTSGGGGELFF. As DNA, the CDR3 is TGTGCCAGCAGCTCACTCACCCGGACTAGCGGGGGTGGCGGGGAGCTGTTTTTT.

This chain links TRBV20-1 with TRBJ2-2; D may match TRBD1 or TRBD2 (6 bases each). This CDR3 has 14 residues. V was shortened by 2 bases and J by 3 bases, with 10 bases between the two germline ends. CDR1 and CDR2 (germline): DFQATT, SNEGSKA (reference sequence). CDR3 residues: CSARTGADTGELFF. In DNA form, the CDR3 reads TGCAGTGCTAGAACGGGGGCGGACACCGGGGAGCTGTTTTTT.

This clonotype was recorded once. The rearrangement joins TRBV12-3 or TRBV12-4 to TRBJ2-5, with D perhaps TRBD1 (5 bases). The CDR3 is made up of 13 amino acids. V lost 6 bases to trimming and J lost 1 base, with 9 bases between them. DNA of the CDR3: TGTGCCAGCAGAAGACAGACCCAAGAGACCCAGTACTTC. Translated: CASRRQTQETQYF.

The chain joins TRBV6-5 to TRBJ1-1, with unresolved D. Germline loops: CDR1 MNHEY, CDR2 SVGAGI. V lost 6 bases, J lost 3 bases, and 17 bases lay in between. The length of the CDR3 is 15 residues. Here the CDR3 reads CASRAQDRDHTEAFF. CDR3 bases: TGTGCCAGCAGGGCCCAGGATCGGGATCACACTGAAGCTTTCTTT.

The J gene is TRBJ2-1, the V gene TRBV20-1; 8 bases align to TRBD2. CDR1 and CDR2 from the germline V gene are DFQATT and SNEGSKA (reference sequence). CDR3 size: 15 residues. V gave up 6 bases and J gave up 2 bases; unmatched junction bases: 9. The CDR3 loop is CSAQSRGVAYNEQFF. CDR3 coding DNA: TGCAGTGCCCAATCGCGGGGGGTAGCCTACAATGAGCAGTTCTTC.

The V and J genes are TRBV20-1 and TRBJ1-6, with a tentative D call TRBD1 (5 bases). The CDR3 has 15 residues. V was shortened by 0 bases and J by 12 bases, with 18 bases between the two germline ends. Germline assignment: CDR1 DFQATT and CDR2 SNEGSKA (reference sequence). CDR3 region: CSARDIAGSYGPLHF. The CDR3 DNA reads TGCAGTGCTAGAGATATCGCAGGGAGCTATGGACCCCTCCACTTT.

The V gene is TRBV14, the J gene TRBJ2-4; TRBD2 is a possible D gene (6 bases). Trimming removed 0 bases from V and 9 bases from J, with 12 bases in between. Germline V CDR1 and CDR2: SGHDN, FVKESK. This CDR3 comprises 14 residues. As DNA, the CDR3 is TGTGCCAGCAGCCAAGATACTGGAGGGTCCATTCAGTACTTC. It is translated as CASSQDTGGSIQYF.

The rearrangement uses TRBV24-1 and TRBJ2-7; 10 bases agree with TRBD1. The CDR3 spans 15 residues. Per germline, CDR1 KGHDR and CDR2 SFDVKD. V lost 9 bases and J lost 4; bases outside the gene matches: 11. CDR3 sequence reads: CATLPKGQGMYEQYF. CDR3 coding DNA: TGTGCCACCCTCCCAAAGGGACAGGGGATGTACGAGCAGTACTTC.

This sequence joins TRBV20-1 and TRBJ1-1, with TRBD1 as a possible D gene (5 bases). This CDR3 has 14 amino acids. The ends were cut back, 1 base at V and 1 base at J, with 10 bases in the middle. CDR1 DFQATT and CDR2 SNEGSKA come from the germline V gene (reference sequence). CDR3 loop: CSARGGTENTEAFF. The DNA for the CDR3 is TGCAGTGCTAGAGGAGGGACGGAGAACACTGAAGCTTTCTTT.

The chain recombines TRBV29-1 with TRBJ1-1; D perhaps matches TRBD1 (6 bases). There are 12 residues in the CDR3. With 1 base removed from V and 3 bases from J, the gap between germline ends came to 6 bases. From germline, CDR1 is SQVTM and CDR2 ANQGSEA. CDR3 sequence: CSVEGTDTEAFF. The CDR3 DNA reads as TGCAGCGTTGAAGGGACAGACACTGAAGCTTTCTTT.

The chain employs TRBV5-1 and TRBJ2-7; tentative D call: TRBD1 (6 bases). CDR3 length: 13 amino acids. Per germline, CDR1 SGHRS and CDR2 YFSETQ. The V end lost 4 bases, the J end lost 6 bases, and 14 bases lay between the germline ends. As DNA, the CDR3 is TGCGCCAGCAGCGGGAACAGGGAATCCGAGCAGTACTTC. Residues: CASSGNRESEQYF.

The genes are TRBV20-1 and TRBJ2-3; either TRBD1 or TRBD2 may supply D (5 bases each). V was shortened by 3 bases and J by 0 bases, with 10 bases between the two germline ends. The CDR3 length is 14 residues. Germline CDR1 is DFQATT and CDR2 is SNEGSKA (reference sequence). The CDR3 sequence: CSASWDGSTDTQYF. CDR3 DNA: TGCAGTGCTAGTTGGGACGGGAGCACAGATACGCAGTATTTT.

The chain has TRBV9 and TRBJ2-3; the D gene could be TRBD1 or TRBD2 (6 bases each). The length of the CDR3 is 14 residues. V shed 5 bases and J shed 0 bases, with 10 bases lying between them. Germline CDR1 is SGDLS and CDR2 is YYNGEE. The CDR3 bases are TGTGCCAGCAGACCGGGGGCTAGCACAGATACGCAGTATTTT. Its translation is CASRPGASTDTQYF.

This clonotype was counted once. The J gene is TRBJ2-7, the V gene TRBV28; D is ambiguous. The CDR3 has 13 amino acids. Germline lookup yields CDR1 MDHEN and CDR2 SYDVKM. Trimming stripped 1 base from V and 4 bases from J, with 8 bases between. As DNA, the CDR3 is TGTGCCAGCAGTTTATTCACGCCTTACGAGCAGTACTTC. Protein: CASSLFTPYEQYF.

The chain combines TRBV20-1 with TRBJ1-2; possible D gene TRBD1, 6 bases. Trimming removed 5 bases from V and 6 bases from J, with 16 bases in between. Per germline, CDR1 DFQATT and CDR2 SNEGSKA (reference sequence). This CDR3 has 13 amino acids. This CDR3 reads CSAHRYRANGYTF. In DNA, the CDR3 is TGCAGTGCTCACCGGTACAGGGCAAATGGCTACACCTTC.

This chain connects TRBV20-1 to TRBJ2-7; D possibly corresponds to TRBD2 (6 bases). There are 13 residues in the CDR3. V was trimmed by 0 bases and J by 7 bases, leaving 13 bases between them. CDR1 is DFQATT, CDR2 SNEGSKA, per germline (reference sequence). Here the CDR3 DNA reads TGCAGTGCTAGAGATAAGAGGGACTGGGAGCAGTACTTC. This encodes CSARDKRDWEQYF.

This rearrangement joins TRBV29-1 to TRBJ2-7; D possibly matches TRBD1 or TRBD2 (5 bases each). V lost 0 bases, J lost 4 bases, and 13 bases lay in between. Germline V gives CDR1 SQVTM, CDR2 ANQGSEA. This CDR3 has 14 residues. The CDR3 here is CSVEDQGGGYEQYF. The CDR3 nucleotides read TGCAGCGTTGAAGATCAGGGTGGGGGATACGAGCAGTACTTC.

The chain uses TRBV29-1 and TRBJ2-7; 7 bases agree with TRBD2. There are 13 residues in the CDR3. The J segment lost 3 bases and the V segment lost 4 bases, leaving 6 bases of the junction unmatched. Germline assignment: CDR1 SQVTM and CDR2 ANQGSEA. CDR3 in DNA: TGCAGCGTTGGGGGGGGACCCTACTACGAGCAGTACTTC. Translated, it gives CSVGGGPYYEQYF.

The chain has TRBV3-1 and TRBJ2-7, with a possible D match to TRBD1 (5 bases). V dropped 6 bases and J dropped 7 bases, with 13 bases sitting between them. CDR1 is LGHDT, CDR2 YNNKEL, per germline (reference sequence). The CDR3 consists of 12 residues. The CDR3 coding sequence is TGTGCCAGCAGGTCCTCCAAGGGGGAGCAGTACTTC. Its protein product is CASRSSKGEQYF.

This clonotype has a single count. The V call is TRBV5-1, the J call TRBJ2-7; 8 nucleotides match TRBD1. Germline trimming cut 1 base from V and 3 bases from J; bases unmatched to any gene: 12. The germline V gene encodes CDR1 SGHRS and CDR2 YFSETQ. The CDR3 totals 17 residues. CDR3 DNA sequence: TGCGCCAGCAGCTTGTGGACAGGGCCCTCCATTATCTACGAGCAGTACTTC. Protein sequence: CASSLWTGPSIIYEQYF.

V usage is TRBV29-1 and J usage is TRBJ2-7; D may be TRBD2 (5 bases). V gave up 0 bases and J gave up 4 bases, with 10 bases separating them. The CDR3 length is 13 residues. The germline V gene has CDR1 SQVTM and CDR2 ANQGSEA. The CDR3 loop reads CSVEDRGKYEQYF. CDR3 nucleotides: TGCAGCGTTGAAGATCGGGGAAAATACGAGCAGTACTTC.

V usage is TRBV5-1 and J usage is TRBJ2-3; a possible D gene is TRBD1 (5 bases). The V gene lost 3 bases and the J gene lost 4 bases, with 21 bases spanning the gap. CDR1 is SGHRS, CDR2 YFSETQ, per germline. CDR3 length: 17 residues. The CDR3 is CASSWAQGPAGADTQYF. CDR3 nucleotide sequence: TGCGCCAGCAGCTGGGCCCAGGGCCCCGCCGGCGCAGATACGCAGTATTTT.

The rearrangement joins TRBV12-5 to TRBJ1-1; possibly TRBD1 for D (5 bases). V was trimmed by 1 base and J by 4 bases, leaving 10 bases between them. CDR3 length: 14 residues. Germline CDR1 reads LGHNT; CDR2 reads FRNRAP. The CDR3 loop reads CASGLGREGTEAFF. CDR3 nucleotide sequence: TGTGCTAGTGGTTTGGGCAGGGAAGGCACTGAAGCTTTCTTT.

The CDR3 is CASSHTSQSSNEQFF. The CDR3 DNA reads as TGCGCCAGCAGCCATACTTCTCAGTCTAGCAATGAGCAGTTCTTC. The chain has TRBV4-1 and TRBJ2-1, with unresolved D. V was trimmed by 3 bases and J by 6 bases, leaving 15 bases between them. This CDR3 has 15 residues. CDR1 is MGHRA and CDR2 is YSYEKL in the germline V gene.

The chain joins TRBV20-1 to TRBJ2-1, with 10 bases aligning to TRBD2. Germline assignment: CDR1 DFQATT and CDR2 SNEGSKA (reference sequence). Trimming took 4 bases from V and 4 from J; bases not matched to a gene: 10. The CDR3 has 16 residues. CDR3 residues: CSANHLAGAGYNEQFF. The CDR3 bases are TGCAGTGCTAATCACCTAGCGGGGGCGGGATACAATGAGCAGTTCTTC.